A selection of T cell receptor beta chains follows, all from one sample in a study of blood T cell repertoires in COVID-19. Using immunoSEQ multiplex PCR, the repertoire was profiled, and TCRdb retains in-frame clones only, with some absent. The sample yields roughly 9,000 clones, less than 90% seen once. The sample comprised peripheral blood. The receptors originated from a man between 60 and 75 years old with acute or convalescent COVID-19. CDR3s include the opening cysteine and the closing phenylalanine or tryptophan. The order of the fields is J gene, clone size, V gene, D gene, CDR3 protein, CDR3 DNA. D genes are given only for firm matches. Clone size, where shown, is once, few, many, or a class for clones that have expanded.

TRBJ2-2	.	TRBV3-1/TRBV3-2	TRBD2	CASSPRAGGTPRELFF	TGTGCCAGCAGCCCACGAGCGGGGGGCACTCCCCGGGAGCTGTTTTTT
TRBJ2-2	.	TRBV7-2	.	CASSLQVIGTGELFF	TGTGCCAGCAGCCTCCAGGTGATCGGCACCGGGGAGCTGTTTTTT
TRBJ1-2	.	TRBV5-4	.	CASSVGVAQYGYTF	TGTGCCAGCAGCGTAGGGGTGGCTCAGTATGGCTACACCTTC
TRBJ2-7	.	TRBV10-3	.	CAISDGVGEQYF	TGTGCCATCAGTGACGGGGTCGGCGAGCAGTACTTC
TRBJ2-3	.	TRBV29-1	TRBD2	CSVEGGRTEYTQYF	TGCAGCGTTGAAGGCGGGAGGACTGAGTATACGCAGTATTTT
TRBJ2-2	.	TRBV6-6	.	CASSWGDSNTGELFF	TGTGCCAGCAGTTGGGGGGATTCGAACACCGGGGAGCTGTTTTTT
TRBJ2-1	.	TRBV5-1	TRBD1	CASSWTGGDEQFF	TGCGCCAGCAGCTGGACAGGGGGGGATGAGCAGTTCTTC
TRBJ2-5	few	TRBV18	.	CASSPGAQETQYF	TGTGCCAGCTCACCTGGGGCCCAAGAGACCCAGTACTTC
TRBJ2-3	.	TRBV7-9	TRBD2	CASSRTSGGYTDTQYF	TGTGCCAGCAGCCGGACTAGCGGGGGATACACAGATACGCAGTATTTT
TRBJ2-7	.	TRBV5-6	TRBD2	CASSGMREVLYEQYF	TGTGCCAGCAGCGGGATGCGGGAGGTCCTCTACGAGCAGTACTTC
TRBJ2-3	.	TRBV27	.	CASSLGTLSTDTQYF	TGTGCCAGCAGTTTAGGGACTTTATCCACAGATACGCAGTATTTT
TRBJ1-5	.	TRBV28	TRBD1	CASRPGTGDSNQPQHF	TGTGCCAGCAGACCCGGGACAGGGGATAGCAATCAGCCCCAGCATTTT
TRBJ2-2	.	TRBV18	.	CASSTTLTNTGELFF	TGTGCCAGCTCAACAACCTTAACGAACACCGGGGAGCTGTTTTTT
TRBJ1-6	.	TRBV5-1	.	CASSPKWGYDSPLHF	TGCGCCAGCAGCCCAAAATGGGGCTACGATTCACCCCTCCACTTT
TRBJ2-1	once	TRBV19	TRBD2	CASSVYGLAGGPHYNEQFF	TGTGCCAGTAGCGTGTACGGATTAGCGGGAGGGCCTCACTACAATGAGCAGTTCTTC
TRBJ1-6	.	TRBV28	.	CASSNPNTENSPLHF	TGTGCCAGCAGTAACCCGAACACAGAAAATTCACCCCTCCACTTT
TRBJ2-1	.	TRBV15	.	CATSRPTGNNEQFF	TGTGCCACCAGCCGACCGACAGGAAACAATGAGCAGTTCTTC
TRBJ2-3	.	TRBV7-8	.	CASSRLDLFRDTDTQYF	TGTGCCAGCAGCCGACTAGATTTATTCAGGGACACAGATACGCAGTATTTT
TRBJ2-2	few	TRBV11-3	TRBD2	CASSLGLAGAGELFF	TGTGCCAGCAGCCTAGGCCTAGCGGGAGCCGGGGAGCTGTTTTTT
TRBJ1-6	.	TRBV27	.	CASSLSVGINSPLHF	TGTGCCAGCAGTTTATCAGTCGGGATTAATTCACCCCTCCACTTT
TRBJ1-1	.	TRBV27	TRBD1	CASNPYRGTEAFF	TGTGCCAGCAACCCGTACAGGGGCACTGAAGCTTTCTTT
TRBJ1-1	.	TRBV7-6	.	CASSLGYRVVPTEAFF	TGTGCCAGCAGCTTAGGGTACCGGGTCGTCCCAACTGAAGCTTTCTTT
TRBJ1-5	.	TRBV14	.	CASTIRGLGNQPQHF	TGTGCCAGCACCATTAGGGGCCTGGGCAATCAGCCCCAGCATTTT
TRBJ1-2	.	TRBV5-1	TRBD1	CASSPGQGLSF	TGCGCCAGCAGCCCGGGACAGGGTTTGTCCTTC
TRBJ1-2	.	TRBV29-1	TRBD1	CSVQTGGSYGYTF	TGCAGCGTGCAGACAGGGGGCTCCTATGGCTACACCTTC
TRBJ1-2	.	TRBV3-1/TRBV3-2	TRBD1	CASSPGTANYGYTF	TGTGCCAGCAGCCCCGGGACAGCGAACTATGGCTACACCTTC
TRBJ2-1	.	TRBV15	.	CATSRDWGGGGNDEQFF	TGTGCCACCAGCAGAGATTGGGGTGGGGGCGGAAACGATGAGCAGTTCTTC
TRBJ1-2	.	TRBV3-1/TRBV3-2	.	CASSHSPGTSYGYTF	TGTGCCAGCAGCCACAGCCCCGGGACTTCCTATGGCTACACCTTC
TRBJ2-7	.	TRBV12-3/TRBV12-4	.	CASSSTYEQYF	TGTGCCAGCAGTTCCACCTACGAGCAGTACTTC
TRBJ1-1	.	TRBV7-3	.	CASSLTGRNTEAFF	TGTGCCAGCAGCTTAACGGGCAGAAACACTGAAGCTTTCTTT
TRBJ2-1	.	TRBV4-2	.	CASSQDLRAVSYNEQFF	TGTGCCAGCAGCCAAGATCTGCGAGCGGTCTCCTACAATGAGCAGTTCTTC
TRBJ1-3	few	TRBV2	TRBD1	CASSKGQGAVGNTIYF	TGTGCCAGCAGTAAAGGACAGGGGGCAGTCGGAAACACCATATATTTT